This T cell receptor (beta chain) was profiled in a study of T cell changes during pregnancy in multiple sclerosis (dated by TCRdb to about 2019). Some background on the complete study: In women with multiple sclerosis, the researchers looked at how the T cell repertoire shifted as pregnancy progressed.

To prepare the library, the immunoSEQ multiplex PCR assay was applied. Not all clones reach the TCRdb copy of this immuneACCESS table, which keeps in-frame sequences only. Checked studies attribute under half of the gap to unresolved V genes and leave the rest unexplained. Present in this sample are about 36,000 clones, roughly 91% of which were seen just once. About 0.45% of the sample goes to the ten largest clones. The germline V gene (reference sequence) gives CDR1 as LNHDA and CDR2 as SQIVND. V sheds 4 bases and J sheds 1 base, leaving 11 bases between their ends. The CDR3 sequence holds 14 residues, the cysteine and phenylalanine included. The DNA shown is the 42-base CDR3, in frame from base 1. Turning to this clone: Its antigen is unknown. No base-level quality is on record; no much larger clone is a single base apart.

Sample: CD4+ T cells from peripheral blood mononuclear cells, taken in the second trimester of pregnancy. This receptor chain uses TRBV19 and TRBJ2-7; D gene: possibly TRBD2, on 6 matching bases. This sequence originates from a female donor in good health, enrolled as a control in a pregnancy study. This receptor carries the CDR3 CASSRSGPSYEQYF. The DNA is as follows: TGTGCCAGTAGTAGAAGCGGGCCTTCCTACGAGCAGTACTTC.